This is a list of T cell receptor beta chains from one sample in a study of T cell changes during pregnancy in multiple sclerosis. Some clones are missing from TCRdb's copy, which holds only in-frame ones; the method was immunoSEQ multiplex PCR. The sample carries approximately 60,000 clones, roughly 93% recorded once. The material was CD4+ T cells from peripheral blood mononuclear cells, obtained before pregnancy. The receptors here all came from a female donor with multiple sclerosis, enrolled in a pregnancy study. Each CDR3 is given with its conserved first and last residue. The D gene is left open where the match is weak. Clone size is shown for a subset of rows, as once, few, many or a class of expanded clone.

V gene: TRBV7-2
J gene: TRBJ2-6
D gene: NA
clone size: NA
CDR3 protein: CASSLLRSGANVLTF
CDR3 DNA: TGTGCCAGCAGCTTACTTCGCTCTGGGGCCAACGTCCTGACTTTC

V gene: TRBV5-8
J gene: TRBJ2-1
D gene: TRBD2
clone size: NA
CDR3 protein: CASSGLGAGNFNEQFF
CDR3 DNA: TGTGCCAGCAGCGGACTAGGTGCGGGAAACTTCAATGAGCAGTTCTTC

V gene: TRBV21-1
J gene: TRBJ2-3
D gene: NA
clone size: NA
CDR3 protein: CASSKRGPRTDTQYF
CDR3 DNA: TGTGCCAGCAGCAAAAGGGGCCCCCGCACAGATACGCAGTATTTT

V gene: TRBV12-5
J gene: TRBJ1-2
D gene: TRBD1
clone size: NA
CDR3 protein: CASGPRDRDYGYTF
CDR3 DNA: TGTGCTAGTGGTCCACGGGACAGGGACTATGGCTACACCTTC

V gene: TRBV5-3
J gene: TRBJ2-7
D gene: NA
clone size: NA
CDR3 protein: CARSLAELAVLYEQYF
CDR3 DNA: TGTGCCAGAAGCTTGGCCGAACTAGCCGTCCTCTACGAGCAGTACTTC

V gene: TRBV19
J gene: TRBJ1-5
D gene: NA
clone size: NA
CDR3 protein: CASSIAWGGNQPQHF
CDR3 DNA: TGTGCCAGTAGTATAGCGTGGGGGGGCAATCAGCCCCAGCATTTT

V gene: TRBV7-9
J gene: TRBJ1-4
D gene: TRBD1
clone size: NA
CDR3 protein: CASSLGQSSNEKLFF
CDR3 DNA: TGTGCCAGCAGCTTGGGACAGAGTTCAAATGAAAAACTGTTTTTT

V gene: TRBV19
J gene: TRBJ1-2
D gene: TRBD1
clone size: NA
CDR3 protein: CASSRDRIYGYTF
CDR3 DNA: TGTGCCAGTAGCAGGGACAGAATCTATGGCTACACCTTC

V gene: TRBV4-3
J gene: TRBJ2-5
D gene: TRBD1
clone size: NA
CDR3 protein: CASSKPTGQGRETQYF
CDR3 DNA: TGCGCCAGCAGCAAACCAACGGGACAGGGGAGGGAGACCCAGTACTTC

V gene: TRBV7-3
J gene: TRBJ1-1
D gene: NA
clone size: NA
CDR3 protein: CASSLGGWDTEAFF
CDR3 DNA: TGTGCCAGCAGCTTAGGAGGTTGGGACACTGAAGCTTTCTTT

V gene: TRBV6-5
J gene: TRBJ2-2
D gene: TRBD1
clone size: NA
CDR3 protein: CASRQDRGNLRELFF
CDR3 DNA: TGTGCCAGCAGACAGGACAGGGGAAATCTCCGGGAGCTGTTTTTT

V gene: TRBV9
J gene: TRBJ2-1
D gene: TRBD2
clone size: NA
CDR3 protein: CASSPRGLAGGSYNEQFF
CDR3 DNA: TGTGCCAGCAGCCCGAGGGGACTAGCGGGAGGCTCCTACAATGAGCAGTTCTTC

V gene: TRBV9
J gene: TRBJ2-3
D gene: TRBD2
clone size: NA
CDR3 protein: CASSVVAGNAQYF
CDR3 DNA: TGTGCCAGCAGCGTAGTAGCGGGAAACGCGCAGTATTTT

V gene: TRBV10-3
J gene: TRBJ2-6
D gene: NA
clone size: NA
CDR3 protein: CAISGAGANVLTF
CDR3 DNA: TGTGCCATCTCAGGCGCTGGGGCCAACGTCCTGACTTTC

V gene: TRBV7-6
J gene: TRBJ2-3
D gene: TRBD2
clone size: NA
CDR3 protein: CASSPTGLGLDTQYF
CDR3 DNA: TGTGCCAGCAGCCCTACGGGACTAGGCTTGGATACGCAGTATTTT

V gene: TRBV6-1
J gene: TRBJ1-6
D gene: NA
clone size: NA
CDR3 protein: CASTPNPGGNSPLHF
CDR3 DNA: TGTGCCAGCACCCCCAACCCGGGCGGGAATTCACCCCTCCACTTT

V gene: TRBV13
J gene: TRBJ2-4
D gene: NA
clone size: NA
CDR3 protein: CASSWSASSNIQYF
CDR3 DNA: TGTGCCAGCAGCTGGTCTGCTAGCTCAAACATTCAGTACTTC

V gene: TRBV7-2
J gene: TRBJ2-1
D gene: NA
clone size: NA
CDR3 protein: CASSPGQGLRGGSYNEQFF
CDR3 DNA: TGTGCCAGCAGCCCCGGACAGGGCCTTCGGGGAGGGTCCTACAATGAGCAGTTCTTC

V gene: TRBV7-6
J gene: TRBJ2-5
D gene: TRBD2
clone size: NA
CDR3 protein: CASSPLQTSGDWETQYF
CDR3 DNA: TGTGCCAGCAGCCCCCTTCAGACTAGCGGCGATTGGGAGACCCAGTACTTC

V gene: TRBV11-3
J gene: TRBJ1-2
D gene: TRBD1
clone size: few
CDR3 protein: CASSFTGDGYTF
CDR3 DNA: TGTGCCAGCAGCTTTACAGGGGACGGCTACACCTTC

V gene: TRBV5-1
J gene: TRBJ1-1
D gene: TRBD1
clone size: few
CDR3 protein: CASSLTGGEWNTEAFF
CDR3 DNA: TGCGCCAGCAGCTTGACAGGGGGCGAGTGGAACACTGAAGCTTTCTTT

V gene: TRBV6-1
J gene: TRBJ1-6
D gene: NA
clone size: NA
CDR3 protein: CASSEGPGIHNSPLHF
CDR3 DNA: TGTGCCAGCAGTGAAGGTCCGGGTATCCATAATTCACCCCTCCACTTT

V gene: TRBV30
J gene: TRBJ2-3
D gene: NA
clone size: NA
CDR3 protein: CAWGRGTDTQYF
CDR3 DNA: TGTGCCTGGGGTCGGGGCACAGATACGCAGTATTTT

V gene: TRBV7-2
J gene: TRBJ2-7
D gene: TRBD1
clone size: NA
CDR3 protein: CASSLPGQASYEQYF
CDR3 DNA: TGTGCCAGCAGCCTTCCGGGACAGGCCTCCTACGAGCAGTACTTC

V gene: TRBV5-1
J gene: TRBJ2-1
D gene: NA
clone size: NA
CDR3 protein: CASSLVFGGASYNEQFF
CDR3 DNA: TGCGCCAGCAGCTTGGTATTTGGGGGGGCTTCCTACAATGAGCAGTTCTTC

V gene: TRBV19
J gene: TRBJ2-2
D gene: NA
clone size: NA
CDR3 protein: CAGAREANTGELFF
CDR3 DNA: TGTGCCGGGGCCCGAGAAGCGAACACCGGGGAGCTGTTTTTT

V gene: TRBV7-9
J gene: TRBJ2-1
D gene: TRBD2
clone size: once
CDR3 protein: CASSSSGRVSYNEQFF
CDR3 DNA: TGTGCCAGCAGCTCTAGCGGGAGAGTTTCCTACAATGAGCAGTTCTTC

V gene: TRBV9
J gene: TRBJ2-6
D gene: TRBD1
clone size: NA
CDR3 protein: CASSVGDRGRGANVLTF
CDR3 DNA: TGTGCCAGCAGCGTAGGGGACAGGGGGCGTGGGGCCAACGTCCTGACTTTC

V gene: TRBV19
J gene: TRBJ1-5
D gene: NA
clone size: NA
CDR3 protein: CASSPTDRVNQPQHF
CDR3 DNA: TGTGCCAGTAGTCCAACTGACAGAGTCAATCAGCCCCAGCATTTT

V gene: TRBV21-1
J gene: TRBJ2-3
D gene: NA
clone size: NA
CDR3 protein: CAIRTGTVSNTQYF
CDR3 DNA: TGTGCCATAAGGACAGGGACGGTGTCCAATACGCAGTATTTT

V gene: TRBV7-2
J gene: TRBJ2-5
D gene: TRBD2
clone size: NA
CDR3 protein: CASSLASGTQETQYF
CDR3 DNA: TGTGCCAGCAGCTTGGCTAGCGGGACGCAAGAGACCCAGTACTTC

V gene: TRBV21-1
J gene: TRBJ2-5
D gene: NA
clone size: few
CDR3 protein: CASSKIWDRGETQYF
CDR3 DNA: TGTGCCAGCAGCAAAATTTGGGACAGGGGAGAGACCCAGTACTTC

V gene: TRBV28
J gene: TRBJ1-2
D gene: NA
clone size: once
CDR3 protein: CASSPLAYGYTF
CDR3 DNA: TGTGCCAGCAGCCCACTTGCCTATGGCTACACCTTC

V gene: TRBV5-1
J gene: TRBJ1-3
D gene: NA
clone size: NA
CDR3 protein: CASSLGELTDGNTIYF
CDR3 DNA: TGCGCCAGCAGCTTGGGAGAGTTAACTGATGGAAACACCATATATTTT

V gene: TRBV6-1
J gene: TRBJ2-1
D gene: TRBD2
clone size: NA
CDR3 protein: CASSEALQTSGRASEQFF
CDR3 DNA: TGTGCCAGCAGTGAAGCGCTTCAGACTAGCGGGAGGGCCAGTGAGCAGTTCTTC

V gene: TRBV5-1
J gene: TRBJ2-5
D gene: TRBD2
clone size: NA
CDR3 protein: CASRELAGPQETQYF
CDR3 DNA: TGCGCCAGCAGGGAATTAGCGGGGCCCCAAGAGACCCAGTACTTC

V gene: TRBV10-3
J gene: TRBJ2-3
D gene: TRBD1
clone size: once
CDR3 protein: CAIRGTGEADTQYF
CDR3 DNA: TGTGCCATCAGGGGGACAGGGGAGGCAGATACGCAGTATTTT

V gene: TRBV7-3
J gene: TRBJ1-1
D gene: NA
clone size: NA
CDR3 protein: CASSFYPPGGGQLLNTEAFF
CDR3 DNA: TGTGCCAGCAGCTTTTACCCCCCTGGGGGGGGACAACTCCTGAACACTGAAGCTTTCTTT

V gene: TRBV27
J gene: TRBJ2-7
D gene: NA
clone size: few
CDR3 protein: CASSSLKLSRTDWDTYEQYF
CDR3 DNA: TGTGCCAGCAGTTCCCTCAAACTCTCCCGGACGGACTGGGATACCTACGAGCAGTACTTC

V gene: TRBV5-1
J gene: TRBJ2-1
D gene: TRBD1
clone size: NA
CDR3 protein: CASSTGQGSYNEQFF
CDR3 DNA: TGCGCCAGCAGCACCGGACAGGGAAGCTACAATGAGCAGTTCTTC

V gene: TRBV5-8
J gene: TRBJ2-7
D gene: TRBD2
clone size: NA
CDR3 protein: CASSPPPRLAVDSYEQYF
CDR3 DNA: TGTGCCAGCAGCCCGCCACCGAGACTAGCGGTTGACTCCTACGAGCAGTACTTC

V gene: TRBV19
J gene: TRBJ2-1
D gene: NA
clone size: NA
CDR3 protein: CASSPGLVGNEQFF
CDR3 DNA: TGTGCCAGTAGTCCTGGACTGGTAGGCAATGAGCAGTTCTTC

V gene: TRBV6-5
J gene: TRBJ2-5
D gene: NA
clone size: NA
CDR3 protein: CASSFVGGTQETQYF
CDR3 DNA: TGTGCCAGCAGTTTTGTTGGGGGGACCCAAGAGACCCAGTACTTC

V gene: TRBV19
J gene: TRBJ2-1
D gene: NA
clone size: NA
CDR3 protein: CASSSGSSYNEQFF
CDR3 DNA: TGTGCCAGTAGTTCCGGGAGCTCCTACAATGAGCAGTTCTTC